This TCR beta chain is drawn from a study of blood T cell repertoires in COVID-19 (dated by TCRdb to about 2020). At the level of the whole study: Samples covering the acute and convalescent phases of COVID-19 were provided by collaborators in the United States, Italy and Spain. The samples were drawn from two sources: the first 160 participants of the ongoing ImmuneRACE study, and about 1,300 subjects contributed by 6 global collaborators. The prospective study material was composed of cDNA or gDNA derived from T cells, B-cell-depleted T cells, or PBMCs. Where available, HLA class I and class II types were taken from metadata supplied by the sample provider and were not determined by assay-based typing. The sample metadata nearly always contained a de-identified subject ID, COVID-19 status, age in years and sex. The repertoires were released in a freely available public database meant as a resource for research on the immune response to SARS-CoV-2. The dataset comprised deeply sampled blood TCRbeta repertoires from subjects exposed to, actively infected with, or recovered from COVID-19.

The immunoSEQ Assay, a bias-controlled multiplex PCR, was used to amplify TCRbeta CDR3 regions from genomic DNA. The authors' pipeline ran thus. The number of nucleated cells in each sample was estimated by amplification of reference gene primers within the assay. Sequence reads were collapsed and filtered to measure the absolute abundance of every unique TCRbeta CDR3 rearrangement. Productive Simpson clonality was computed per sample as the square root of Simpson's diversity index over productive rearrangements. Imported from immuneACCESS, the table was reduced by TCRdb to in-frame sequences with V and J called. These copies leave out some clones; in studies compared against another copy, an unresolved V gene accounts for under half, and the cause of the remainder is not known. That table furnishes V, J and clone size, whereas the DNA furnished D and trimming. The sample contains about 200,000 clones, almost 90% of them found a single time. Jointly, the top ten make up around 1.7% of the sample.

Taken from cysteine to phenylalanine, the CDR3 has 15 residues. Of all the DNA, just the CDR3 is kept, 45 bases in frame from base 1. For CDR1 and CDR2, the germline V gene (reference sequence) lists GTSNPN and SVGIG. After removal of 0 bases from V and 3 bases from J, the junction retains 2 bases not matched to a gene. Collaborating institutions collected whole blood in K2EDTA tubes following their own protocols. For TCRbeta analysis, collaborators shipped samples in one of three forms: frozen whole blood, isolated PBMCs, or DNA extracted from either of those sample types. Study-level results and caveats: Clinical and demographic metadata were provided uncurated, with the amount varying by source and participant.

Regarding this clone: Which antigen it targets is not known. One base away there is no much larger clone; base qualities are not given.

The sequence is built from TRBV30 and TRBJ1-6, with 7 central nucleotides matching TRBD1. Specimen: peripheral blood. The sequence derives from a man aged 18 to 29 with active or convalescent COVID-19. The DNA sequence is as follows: TGTGCCTGGAGTGTAGGACAGGTCTATAATTCACCCCTCCACTTT. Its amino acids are CAWSVGQVYNSPLHF.